Reported below is one TCR beta chain. This entry belongs to a study of shared T cell receptors in the human thymus. Clones were sequenced by immunoSEQ multiplex PCR, and TCRdb holds only the in-frame ones, with some missing. The sample carries about 660,000 clones, roughly 88% recorded once. The sample was also linked to a second study, of human thymus T cells.

The sample comprised thymocytes. The sequence was collected from a boy in the first two years of life with a congenital heart defect.

In DNA form, the CDR3 reads TGCGCCAGCAGCCAATTCGGACTAGCGGGAGACGAGCAGTACTTC. It codes for CASSQFGLAGDEQYF. V and J are TRBV4-3 and TRBJ2-7, with TRBD2 matching over 13 bases. The CDR3 runs to 15 residues. Germline-derived CDR1 and CDR2 are LGHNA and YSLEER. Trimming took 2 bases from V and 5 from J; bases not matched to a gene: 3.